These T cell receptor beta chains were read from a single sample in a study of cytomegalovirus exposure and HLA in healthy donors. Assay used: immunoSEQ multiplex PCR; TCRdb lists only in-frame clones, some missing. The sample includes approximately 110,000 clones, 65% of them seen just once. Sequencing was performed on PBMCs. The source is a man aged 25 to 45 in good health and CMV-seropositive. CDR3s include the opening cysteine and the closing phenylalanine or tryptophan. The order of the fields is clone size, V gene, D gene, J gene, CDR3 DNA, CDR3 protein. The D gene is left open where the match is weak. Only some rows state a clone size, as once, few, many or a class for expanded clones.

size: few; V: TRBV19; D: TRBD1; J: TRBJ1-5; DNA: TGTGCCACCCGGGAAAGACAGGGTGGTCAGCCCCAGCATTTT; CDR3: CATRERQGGQPQHF
size: .; V: TRBV5-1; D: .; J: TRBJ1-1; DNA: TGCGCCAGCAGCTTGAACACAGCGAACACTGAAGCTTTCTTT; CDR3: CASSLNTANTEAFF
size: few; V: TRBV7-8; D: .; J: TRBJ2-7; DNA: TGTGCCAGCAGTTACGGACAGCCCTACGAGCAGTACTTC; CDR3: CASSYGQPYEQYF
size: .; V: TRBV29-1; D: TRBD1; J: TRBJ2-1; DNA: TGCAGCGTTATTACAGGGGAAGTTTCCAATGAGCAGTTCTTC; CDR3: CSVITGEVSNEQFF
size: .; V: TRBV9; D: .; J: TRBJ2-5; DNA: TGTGCCAGCAGCGTAGAAGAATTGAGAGAGACCCAGTACTTC; CDR3: CASSVEELRETQYF
size: once; V: TRBV7-8; D: TRBD2; J: TRBJ2-3; DNA: TGTGCCAGCCGCGGCGGGGGGGGAGATACGCAGTATTTT; CDR3: CASRGGGGDTQYF
size: .; V: TRBV19; D: .; J: TRBJ2-3; DNA: TGTGCCAGTAGCCGCGTTGGCACAGATACGCAGTATTTT; CDR3: CASSRVGTDTQYF
size: .; V: TRBV19; D: TRBD1; J: TRBJ1-1; DNA: TGTGCCAGTAGTATAGTGGGGACAGCGAACACTGAAGCTTTCTTT; CDR3: CASSIVGTANTEAFF
size: .; V: TRBV5-1; D: .; J: TRBJ1-3; DNA: TGCGCCAGCAGCTTGGCCCGGATTACTAGCGACACCATATATTTT; CDR3: CASSLARITSDTIYF
size: .; V: TRBV11-3; D: .; J: TRBJ2-1; DNA: TGTGCCAGCAGCGCCCACCCCTGGTCAGGGACTGTCAATGAGCAGTTCTTC; CDR3: CASSAHPWSGTVNEQFF
size: .; V: TRBV6-5; D: .; J: TRBJ1-2; DNA: TGTGCCAGCAGTTACTCGAGCCGGGGGGCAGGTGGCTACACCTTC; CDR3: CASSYSSRGAGGYTF
size: .; V: TRBV6-5; D: .; J: TRBJ2-2; DNA: TGTGCCAGCAGTCCAGGGGTAGCCTGGGCCGGGGAGCTGTTTTTT; CDR3: CASSPGVAWAGELFF
size: once; V: TRBV18; D: TRBD1; J: TRBJ1-6; DNA: TGTGCCAGCTCACCCTGGGACAGGAATTCACCCCTCCACTTT; CDR3: CASSPWDRNSPLHF
size: few; V: TRBV2; D: .; J: TRBJ2-5; DNA: TGTGCCAGCAGTAGGGGAGGAGAGACCCAGTACTTC; CDR3: CASSRGGETQYF
size: .; V: TRBV29-1; D: .; J: TRBJ2-7; DNA: TGCAGCGTTGAAGGGGGGCATTCAAGGCCCTACGAGCAGTACTTC; CDR3: CSVEGGHSRPYEQYF
size: .; V: TRBV10-3; D: .; J: TRBJ1-1; DNA: TGTGCCATCAGTGCAGCCCTAGGGAACACTGAAGCTTTCTTT; CDR3: CAISAALGNTEAFF
size: .; V: TRBV14; D: .; J: TRBJ2-1; DNA: TGTGCCAGCAGCCAACTAGCAGCCGATGAGCAGTTCTTC; CDR3: CASSQLAADEQFF
size: .; V: TRBV7-9; D: .; J: TRBJ1-2; DNA: TGTGCCAGCAGCTTACTACCTCGGGGAAAGGGTGGTAACTATGGCTACACCTTC; CDR3: CASSLLPRGKGGNYGYTF
size: few; V: TRBV19; D: .; J: TRBJ1-1; DNA: TGTGCCAGTAGACAAACAGGGAACACTGAAGCTTTCTTT; CDR3: CASRQTGNTEAFF
size: .; V: TRBV4-1; D: TRBD1; J: TRBJ2-7; DNA: TGCGCCAGCAGCCATGGACAGGGGTACGAGCAGTACTTC; CDR3: CASSHGQGYEQYF
size: .; V: TRBV6-5; D: .; J: TRBJ1-1; DNA: TGTGCCAGCAGTTATGAGGCGGGATTGAACACTGAAGCTTTCTTT; CDR3: CASSYEAGLNTEAFF
size: few; V: TRBV27; D: .; J: TRBJ2-7; DNA: TGTGCCAGCAGTTTAGGTACAAGCTACGAGCAGTACTTC; CDR3: CASSLGTSYEQYF
size: .; V: TRBV11-3; D: .; J: TRBJ2-2; DNA: TGTGCCAGCAGCTCGACTTACACCGGGGAGCTGTTTTTT; CDR3: CASSSTYTGELFF
size: .; V: TRBV7-8; D: .; J: TRBJ2-7; DNA: TGTGCCAGCAGCTTAGCGGGCCAGGGGTTCTACGAGCAGTACTTC; CDR3: CASSLAGQGFYEQYF
size: .; V: TRBV6-1; D: .; J: TRBJ2-4; DNA: TGTGCCAGCAGTGAAGGGGGCGCCAAAAACATTCAGTACTTC; CDR3: CASSEGGAKNIQYF
size: .; V: TRBV18; D: .; J: TRBJ1-2; DNA: TGTGCCAGCTCACCATCGCGAGGAGATGGCTACACCTTC; CDR3: CASSPSRGDGYTF
size: .; V: TRBV11-3; D: .; J: TRBJ1-1; DNA: TGTGCCAGCAGCTTAGAGGAGGGGGGGGAAACTGAGGCTTTCTTT; CDR3: CASSLEEGGETEAFF